This T cell receptor (beta chain) was recovered during a study of blood T cell repertoires in COVID-19. Study information: PBMCs, B-cell-depleted T cells, or T cells were the source of the cDNA or gDNA that made up the material.

Germline values: CDR1 SGHAT, CDR2 FQNNGV. J was trimmed by 7 bases and V by 3 bases; bases with no gene match: 5. The CDR3 spans 16 residues. While infection was still active, Seattle patients were enrolled and then followed longitudinally. Original processing notes: How many nucleated cells were present was estimated from reference gene primer amplification. The protocol was immunoSEQ multiplex PCR, while the TCRdb copy is restricted to in-frame clones and leaves out a portion. From that table come the V and J calls and clone size; the DNA was used to work out D and trimming. The table has 150,000 or so clones, roughly 84% seen once.

This chain joins TRBV11-2 and TRBJ2-1, with TRBD2 identical over 14 bases. The sequence was obtained from a woman aged 50 to 60 with COVID-19, enrolled during active disease. Sequenced material: peripheral blood. DNA of the CDR3: TGTGCCAGCAGCTTTGGACTAGCGGGGGGTGTGAATGAGCAGTTCTTC. It specifies CASSFGLAGGVNEQFF.